This is a list of T cell receptor beta chains from one sample in a study of blood T cell repertoires in COVID-19. Assay: immunoSEQ multiplex PCR; the TCRdb copy retains only in-frame clones and omits some. The profile shows 250,000 to 400,000 clones, roughly 84% of them singletons. Sequenced sample: peripheral blood. The receptor set was obtained from a man in his fifties with active or convalescent COVID-19. Each CDR3 is given with its conserved first and last residue. The D gene is left open where the match is weak. Size values are once, few and many counts, or a class for expanded clones, and some rows have none.

j_call d_call cdr3_length clone_size v_call cdr3_aa cdr3_nt
TRBJ1-1 - 14 - TRBV18 CASWPDNSNTEAFF TGTGCCAGCTGGCCGGACAACTCGAACACTGAAGCTTTCTTT
TRBJ1-4 TRBD1 16 - TRBV20-1 CSASRQGRRTNEKLFF TGCAGTGCTAGTAGACAGGGCCGACGGACGAATGAAAAACTGTTTTTT
TRBJ2-3 TRBD2 14 once TRBV27 CASSRRLAGPTQYF TGTGCCAGCAGCCGACGACTAGCGGGGCCTACGCAGTATTTT
TRBJ1-2 - 13 - TRBV6-5 CASSYSGRDGYTF TGTGCCAGCAGTTACTCGGGCAGGGATGGCTACACCTTC
TRBJ1-1 - 11 - TRBV4-3 CASSRGPEAFF TGCGCCAGCAGTCGAGGGCCTGAAGCTTTCTTT
TRBJ2-5 TRBD2 18 - TRBV6-2/TRBV6-3 CASSPLPTSGGAQETQYF TGTGCCAGCAGTCCCTTACCGACTAGCGGGGGGGCACAAGAGACCCAGTACTTC
TRBJ2-1 TRBD2 13 - TRBV7-2 CASSPTSGRSQFF TGTGCCAGCAGCCCGACTAGCGGGAGGTCGCAGTTCTTC
TRBJ2-3 TRBD2 15 - TRBV29-1 CSVDWTSGGTDTQYF TGCAGCGTTGATTGGACTAGCGGGGGGACAGATACGCAGTATTTT
TRBJ1-6 - 14 - TRBV5-1 CASSLGRADSPLHF TGCGCCAGCAGCTTAGGCAGGGCAGATTCACCCCTCCACTTT
TRBJ2-1 TRBD2 16 - TRBV11-2 CASSLAGTRLYNEQFF TGTGCCAGCAGCTTAGCCGGGACTAGATTGTACAATGAGCAGTTCTTC
TRBJ1-3 - 13 - TRBV5-1 CASSLDIGGTIYF TGCGCCAGCAGCCTTGACATAGGAGGCACCATATATTTT
TRBJ2-4 TRBD1 18 - TRBV27 CASSFRRDRALSKNIQYF TGTGCCAGCAGTTTCCGACGCGACAGGGCCCTATCCAAAAACATTCAGTACTTC
TRBJ2-5 TRBD2 14 once TRBV29-1 CSVAPGGAQETQYF TGCAGCGTTGCCCCGGGGGGGGCCCAAGAGACCCAGTACTTC
TRBJ1-1 TRBD1 14 - TRBV24-1 CATSDPWTGGEAFF TGTGCCACCAGTGATCCCTGGACAGGGGGCGAAGCTTTCTTT
TRBJ2-7 TRBD2 14 once TRBV5-1 CASSLAGGSYEQYF TGCGCCAGCAGCCTAGCGGGGGGTAGTTACGAGCAGTACTTC
TRBJ2-3 - 14 - TRBV9 CASSVAASADTQYF TGTGCCAGCAGCGTAGCTGCCTCAGCAGATACGCAGTATTTT
TRBJ2-1 TRBD2 15 - TRBV28 CASSTSGRDEGEQFF TGTGCCAGCAGCACTAGCGGGAGGGATGAGGGTGAGCAGTTCTTC
TRBJ2-1 - 15 - TRBV18 CASSPPGGQINEQFF TGTGCCAGCTCACCACCGGGCGGGCAAATCAATGAGCAGTTCTTC
TRBJ1-2 - 14 - TRBV30 CAWSSQGPLYGYTF TGTGCCTGGAGTTCGCAGGGGCCCCTCTATGGCTACACCTTC
TRBJ2-1 - 14 - TRBV6-4 CASSPYPSTNEQFF TGTGCCAGCAGCCCGTATCCCTCTACCAATGAGCAGTTCTTC
TRBJ2-1 TRBD1 14 - TRBV6-4 CASSVGQGYNEQFF TGTGCCAGCAGTGTCGGACAGGGATACAATGAGCAGTTCTTC
TRBJ2-1 - 12 few TRBV12-5 CASGHRDNEQFF TGTGCTAGTGGTCACAGGGACAATGAGCAGTTCTTC
TRBJ1-2 TRBD1 14 - TRBV18 CASSPRTGDYGYTF TGTGCCAGCTCACCACGGACAGGGGACTATGGCTACACCTTC
TRBJ2-1 TRBD2 15 - TRBV2 CASRGLAASYNEQFF TGTGCCAGCAGAGGACTAGCGGCTTCCTACAATGAGCAGTTCTTC
TRBJ1-4 - 13 - TRBV28 CASSSGQVEKLFF TGTGCCAGCAGCTCCGGTCAGGTTGAAAAACTGTTTTTT
TRBJ2-1 TRBD2 13 - TRBV27 CASIRLADNEQFF TGTGCCAGCATCAGACTAGCGGACAATGAGCAGTTCTTC
TRBJ1-3 - 12 once TRBV12-3/TRBV12-4 CANQMVGNTIYF TGTGCCAACCAGATGGTCGGAAACACCATATATTTT
TRBJ2-5 TRBD2 14 - TRBV19 CASRASGYGETQYF TGTGCCAGTAGGGCTAGCGGGTACGGGGAGACCCAGTACTTC
TRBJ1-6 TRBD1 15 - TRBV2 CASTPGTGAISPLHF TGTGCCAGCACGCCTGGGACAGGCGCGATTTCACCCCTCCACTTT
TRBJ1-6 TRBD1 15 - TRBV11-2 CASSLVPGGNSPLHF TGTGCCAGCAGCTTAGTACCAGGGGGCAATTCACCCCTCCACTTT
TRBJ1-1 TRBD1 14 - TRBV6-2/TRBV6-3 CASSTMTGGTEAFF TGTGCCAGCAGCACTATGACAGGGGGCACTGAAGCTTTCTTT
TRBJ2-5 - 14 - TRBV5-1 CASSLAGGEETQYF TGCGCCAGCAGCTTGGCCGGAGGGGAAGAGACCCAGTACTTC
TRBJ1-5 - 13 - TRBV6-4 CASSPQRDQPQHF TGTGCCAGCAGTCCCCAGAGGGATCAGCCCCAGCATTTT
TRBJ2-2 TRBD1 11 - TRBV5-8 CASSDRGQLFF TGTGCCAGCAGCGACAGGGGGCAGCTGTTTTTT
TRBJ2-5 - 13 - TRBV7-9 CASSRQAQETQYF TGTGCCAGCAGCCGACAGGCCCAAGAGACCCAGTACTTC
TRBJ2-3 - 11 once TRBV5-6 CASSFLHTQYF TGTGCCAGCAGCTTCCTTCATACGCAGTATTTT
TRBJ1-3 - 17 - TRBV23-1 CASSQWMRTTTGNTIYF TGCGCCAGCAGTCAATGGATGCGGACTACAACTGGAAACACCATATATTTT
TRBJ2-2 - 15 - TRBV19 CASSTSQGRAGELFF TGTGCCAGTAGTACCTCACAGGGAAGGGCCGGGGAGCTGTTTTTT
TRBJ1-2 - 13 - TRBV29-1 CSVEVSYGDGYTF TGCAGCGTTGAGGTCAGTTATGGTGATGGCTACACCTTC
TRBJ2-7 - 11 - TRBV28 CASRGFGEQYF TGTGCCAGCCGAGGCTTCGGCGAGCAGTACTTC
TRBJ2-1 - 13 - TRBV7-9 CASSELIGDEQFF TGTGCCAGCAGCGAACTGATCGGGGATGAGCAGTTCTTC
TRBJ1-6 - 18 - TRBV28 CASSFLSSRGNNNSPLHF TGTGCCAGCAGTTTTTTAAGCTCGCGGGGGAATAATAATTCACCCCTCCACTTT
TRBJ1-6 - 15 - TRBV10-2 CASSEKGTRRSPLHF TGCGCCAGCAGTGAAAAGGGGACTCGGCGTTCACCCCTCCACTTT
TRBJ1-3 TRBD1 21 - TRBV28 CASSSYKLGPRQGPPGNTIYF TGTGCCAGCAGTTCTTACAAATTGGGCCCGCGACAGGGGCCGCCCGGGAACACCATATATTTT
TRBJ2-7 TRBD1 15 - TRBV13 CASSQQQGGSYEQYF TGTGCCAGCAGCCAACAACAGGGGGGCTCCTACGAGCAGTACTTC
TRBJ1-2 TRBD1 14 few TRBV4-3 CASSRGQGNAGYTF TGCGCCAGCAGCCGGGGACAGGGGAATGCTGGCTACACCTTC
TRBJ1-1 - 14 - TRBV4-2 CASSRGRGDTEAFF TGTGCCAGCAGCCGTGGGCGGGGGGACACTGAAGCTTTCTTT
TRBJ1-1 - 16 - TRBV5-1 CASSLSEGTGGLVAFF TGCGCCAGCAGCTTGAGCGAAGGGACTGGGGGATTGGTAGCTTTCTTT
TRBJ2-5 - 17 - TRBV4-3 CASSQDIPRAPQWAQYF TGCGCCAGCAGCCAAGATATCCCCAGGGCCCCCCAATGGGCCCAGTACTTC
TRBJ2-3 TRBD2 15 - TRBV3-1/TRBV3-2 CASSRSGGNTDTQYF TGTGCCAGCAGCCGTAGCGGGGGAAATACAGATACGCAGTATTTT